These 26 T cell receptor beta chains were all obtained from the same sample, sequenced in a study of T cell responses to AZD1222 COVID-19 vaccine. Clones were read by immunoSEQ multiplex PCR, and TCRdb kept only the in-frame ones, dropping some. The data contain about 130,000 clones, approximately 91% of them singletons. Sequencing was performed on peripheral blood, taken 28 days after the second AZD1222 dose. The source of these receptors is an adult who received the AZD1222 COVID-19 vaccine.

The chain uses TRBV9 and TRBJ2-7; no definite D call. CDR3 length: 15 residues. V dropped 0 bases and J dropped 3 bases, with 13 bases sitting between them. Germline V gives CDR1 SGDLS, CDR2 YYNGEE. The CDR3 DNA follows: TGTGCCAGCAGCGTAGGCCACGGACCGAACTACGAGCAGTACTTC. As protein: CASSVGHGPNYEQYF. The full variable domain, with the rest looked up from reference TRBV9 and TRBJ2-7, is DSGVTQTPKHLITATGQRVTLRCSPRSGDLSVYWYQQSLDQGLQFLIQYYNGEERAKGNILERFSAQQFPDLHSELNLSSLELGDSALYFCASSVGHGPNYEQYFGPGTRLTVT.

The chain employs TRBV6-1 and TRBJ2-5; D remains unclear. Trimming took 3 bases from V and 5 from J, leaving 13 bases between them. In germline, CDR1 is MNHNS, CDR2 SASEGT. The CDR3 totals 14 residues. CDR3 sequence: CASSDVGEGETQYF. The DNA for the CDR3 is TGTGCCAGCAGTGATGTGGGTGAAGGGGAGACCCAGTACTTC.

The chain employs TRBV28 and TRBJ1-2; D not certain. The germline CDR1 and CDR2 sequences are MDHEN and SYDVKM. Trimming shortened V by 8 bases and J by 7 bases, and 11 bases separated the two germline ends. The CDR3 runs 11 residues. The CDR3 protein is CASGTAVGYTF. As DNA, the CDR3 is TGTGCCAGCGGAACAGCGGTTGGCTACACCTTC.

The V gene is TRBV9, the J gene TRBJ2-3; 7 nucleotides line up with TRBD2. The germline gives CDR1 SGDLS, CDR2 YYNGEE. The length of the CDR3 is 16 residues. The ends lost 4 bases at V and 2 bases at J; junction bases unmatched: 10. CDR3 coding DNA: TGTGCCAGCAGCCAATCGAAAGCGGGGATCACAGATACGCAGTATTTT. Amino acids: CASSQSKAGITDTQYF.

DNA of the CDR3: TGTGCCAGCAGCTTAGTCCAGGGACAGCCCCAGCATTTT. Protein: CASSLVQGQPQHF. The chain couples TRBV7-8 to TRBJ1-5; D perhaps matches TRBD1 (5 bases). CDR1 SGHVS and CDR2 FQNEAQ come from the germline V gene. The V and J ends lost 1 base and 7 bases respectively, with 8 bases between them. The CDR3 has 13 residues.

The chain has TRBV6-6 and TRBJ2-1; D is unresolved. This CDR3 has 16 amino acids. The germline V gene encodes CDR1 MNHNY and CDR2 SVGAGI (reference sequence). The ends were cut back, 4 bases at V and 0 bases at J, with 13 bases in the middle. The CDR3 bases are TGTGCCAGCAGTTCACCGCGTTTAAGCTCCTACAATGAGCAGTTCTTC. Amino acid sequence: CASSSPRLSSYNEQFF.

The CDR3 DNA reads TGTGCCAGTAGTAATGGGGGGACCTATGGCTACACCTTC. Its translation is CASSNGGTYGYTF. The chain combines TRBV19 with TRBJ1-2, with a weak D call TRBD1 (5 bases). Trimming stripped 4 bases from V and 4 bases from J, with 10 bases between. CDR3 length: 13 amino acids. The V gene's germline CDR1 is LNHDA and CDR2 SQIVND (reference sequence).

The rearrangement uses TRBV15 and TRBJ2-2, with a weak D call TRBD1 (7 bases). This CDR3 comprises 14 residues. From germline, CDR1 is LNHNV and CDR2 YYDKDF (reference sequence). Trimming left V 2 bases short and J 4 bases short, with 8 bases between. In nucleotides, the CDR3 is TGTGCCACCAGCAGACAGGGGGGCACCGGGGAGCTGTTTTTT. It yields the protein CATSRQGGTGELFF.

The V call is TRBV28, the J call TRBJ1-2; D remains unclear. This CDR3 has 15 amino acids. CDR1 is MDHEN, CDR2 SYDVKM, per germline. V was pared by 5 bases and J by 0 bases, with 13 bases between. For the CDR3, the DNA is TGTGCCAGCAGTGATATTCGCGGTACTAACTATGGCTACACCTTC. It translates to CASSDIRGTNYGYTF.

The chain uses TRBV2 and TRBJ1-5; D is uncertain. The CDR3 length is 14 residues. Trimming shortened V by 6 bases and J by 3 bases, and 12 bases separated the two germline ends. Germline CDR1 reads SNHLY; CDR2 reads FYNNEI. CDR3 loop: CASSKDGFNQPQHF. Here the CDR3 DNA reads TGTGCCAGCAGCAAAGACGGATTCAATCAGCCCCAGCATTTT. Combining the CDR3 with reference TRBV2 and TRBJ1-5 gives the whole variable domain EPEVTQTPSHQVTQMGQEVILRCVPISNHLYFYWYRQILGQKVEFLVSFYNNEISEKSEIFDDQFSVERPDGSNFTLKIRSTKLEDSAMYFCASSKDGFNQPQHFGDGTRLSIL.

V usage is TRBV28 and J usage is TRBJ2-7; tentative D call: TRBD1 (5 bases). V was trimmed by 4 bases and J by 0 bases, leaving 13 bases between them. The CDR3 length is 15 residues. Per germline, CDR1 MDHEN and CDR2 SYDVKM. CDR3 in DNA: TGTGCCAGCAGTTACGGACACTCGAGCTCCTACGAGCAGTACTTC. As protein: CASSYGHSSSYEQYF.

The chain links TRBV6-5 to TRBJ1-2, with D unclear. The CDR3 has 12 amino acids. The V end lost 5 bases, the J end lost 5 bases, and 9 bases lay between the germline ends. The germline V gene encodes CDR1 MNHEY and CDR2 SVGAGI. The CDR3 DNA follows: TGTGCCAGCAGTAGCGAGATATATGGCTACACCTTC. This gives the protein CASSSEIYGYTF.

The chain uses TRBV5-6 and TRBJ1-2, with 7 bases identical to TRBD1. V lost 4 bases and J lost 7; bases outside the gene matches: 7. There are 13 residues in the CDR3. Germline loops: CDR1 SGHDT, CDR2 YYEEEE. CDR3: CASSPGRGLGYTF. The CDR3 coding sequence is TGTGCCAGCAGCCCCGGGAGGGGGCTTGGCTACACCTTC.

This chain connects TRBV21-1 to TRBJ2-5; TRBD1 is the table's D call, not checked against the DNA. TRBV21-1 is classified as a pseudogene. The CDR3 runs to 11 residues. The CDR3: CASGNQETQYF. CDR3 nucleotide sequence: TGTGCCTCAGGGAACCAAGAGACCCAGTACTTC.

This clone came up once. This rearrangement joins TRBV7-8 to TRBJ1-6; no firm D call. The CDR3 is 15 amino acids. V dropped 4 bases and J dropped 7 bases, with 14 bases sitting between them. Per the germline V gene, CDR1 is SGHVS and CDR2 is FQNEAQ. The CDR3 here is CASSSANGVNSPLHF. The CDR3 nucleotides read TGTGCCAGCAGCTCCGCAAATGGAGTCAATTCACCCCTCCACTTT.

CDR3 DNA: TGCGCCAGCAGCTTAAACACAGGGGGCCAAGAGACCCAGTACTTC. This codes for CASSLNTGGQETQYF. V and J are TRBV5-1 and TRBJ2-5, with TRBD1 matching over 8 bases. V lost 2 bases and J lost 1; bases outside the gene matches: 4. This CDR3 has 15 residues. CDR1 and CDR2 (germline): SGHRS, YFSETQ.

The genes are TRBV2 and TRBJ2-1; 11 nucleotides match TRBD2. This CDR3 is built from 15 residues. V was clipped by 6 bases and J by 4 bases; unmatched bases: 5. The germline V gene encodes CDR1 SNHLY and CDR2 FYNNEI. CDR3 coding DNA: TGTGCCAGCAGGGTTACTAGCGGGAGTTACAATGAGCAGTTCTTC. It specifies CASRVTSGSYNEQFF.

The V and J genes are TRBV9 and TRBJ2-3; D may be TRBD1 (5 bases). The CDR3 extends over 13 amino acids. Trimming stripped 4 bases from V and 4 bases from J, with 10 bases between. In germline, CDR1 is SGDLS, CDR2 YYNGEE. The CDR3 loop is CASSPWGPDTQYF. The CDR3 nucleotides are TGTGCCAGCAGCCCTTGGGGCCCAGATACGCAGTATTTT.

This chain joins TRBV19 and TRBJ1-4; no definite D call. With 2 bases removed from V and 3 bases from J, the gap between germline ends came to 10 bases. The CDR3 extends over 15 amino acids. Germline V CDR1 and CDR2: LNHDA, SQIVND (reference sequence). The CDR3 DNA follows: TGTGCCAGTAGTATAAAGCAGAGAGCTAATGAAAAACTGTTTTTT. Protein sequence: CASSIKQRANEKLFF.

The chain uses TRBV28 and TRBJ2-1; 10 nucleotides line up with TRBD1. Germline V gives CDR1 MDHEN, CDR2 SYDVKM. There are 16 residues in the CDR3. Germline trimming cut 4 bases from V and 6 bases from J; bases unmatched to any gene: 9. The CDR3 spells CASSSTRDRGGNEQFF. Written as DNA, the CDR3 is TGTGCCAGCAGTTCGACCCGGGACAGGGGCGGCAATGAGCAGTTCTTC.

V and J are TRBV24-1 and TRBJ2-3, with TRBD2 matching over 11 bases. Per the germline V gene, CDR1 is KGHDR and CDR2 is SFDVKD. With V trimmed by 4 bases and J by 8 bases, 10 bases remained unmatched. This CDR3 is 16 amino acids long. DNA for the CDR3: TGTGCCACCAGTGACCCCCTAGCGGGAGGCGCCGTTACGCAGTATTTT. Its translation is CATSDPLAGGAVTQYF.

V is TRBV6-1 and J is TRBJ1-5; D ambiguous. V gave up 1 base and J gave up 1 base, with 2 bases separating them. There are 13 residues in the CDR3. CDR1 and CDR2 (germline): MNHNS, SASEGT. CDR3 amino acids: CASSEVSNQPQHF. The CDR3 region has the DNA TGTGCCAGCAGTGAAGTCAGCAATCAGCCCCAGCATTTT.

J is TRBJ2-7 and V is TRBV20-1; 13 bases line up with TRBD2. The CDR3 covers 15 residues. V was pared by 3 bases and J by 7 bases, with 9 bases of the junction left unmatched. Germline CDR1 reads DFQATT; CDR2 reads SNEGSKA (reference sequence). The DNA of the CDR3 is TGCAGTGCTAGTCCCCCCGGACTAGCGGGAGATGAGCAGTACTTC. This sequence encodes CSASPPGLAGDEQYF.

The chain couples TRBV4-1 to TRBJ2-1; 11 positions match TRBD2. Germline V gives CDR1 MGHRA, CDR2 YSYEKL. The CDR3 runs 19 residues. Trimming at V came to 4 bases and at J to 4 bases, leaving 15 bases not matched to a gene. Written as DNA, the CDR3 is TGCGCCAGCAGCCCCCGACTAGCGGGAAGACTAGGGGGATACAATGAGCAGTTCTTC. The encoded protein is CASSPRLAGRLGGYNEQFF.

The chain uses TRBV15 and TRBJ2-7; D may match TRBD1 or TRBD2 (5 bases each). This CDR3 contains 20 residues. Deletions cut 3 bases from V and 0 bases from J, with 27 bases between. The germline V gene encodes CDR1 LNHNV and CDR2 YYDKDF (reference sequence). The CDR3 loop reads CATSSLAGDRDLAPSYEQYF. The CDR3 region has the DNA TGTGCCACCAGCAGTTTGGCCGGGGACCGTGACTTGGCCCCCTCCTACGAGCAGTACTTC. Using reference TRBV15 and TRBJ2-7 for the parts outside the CDR3, the full variable domain is DAMVIQNPRYQVTQFGKPVTLSCSQTLNHNVMYWYQQKSSQAPKLLFHYYDKDFNNEADTPDNFQSRRPNTSFCFLDIRSPGLGDTAMYLCATSSLAGDRDLAPSYEQYFGPGTRLTVT.

This chain uses TRBV7-2 with TRBJ2-2; D is uncertain. Deletions cut 2 bases from V and 3 bases from J, with 13 bases between. CDR1 and CDR2 from the germline V gene are SGHTA and FQGNSA. The length of the CDR3 is 16 residues. CDR3 loop: CASSLFPQTYTGELFF. The CDR3 coding sequence is TGTGCCAGCAGCTTATTCCCACAAACCTACACCGGGGAGCTGTTTTTT.